This T cell receptor (beta chain) was captured in a study of tissue T cells after allogeneic stem cell transplantation (dated by TCRdb to 2021 to 2024). Concerning the study at large: Using research autopsies of patients with and without GVHD, plus mouse models of GVHD, the study profiled TCR beta repertoires across many tissues. The human arm was conducted as a prospective observational study, and neither blinding nor randomization was performed. Study-wide conclusions, independent of this receptor: Within patients, how anatomically similar the tissues were was a key factor in shaping TCR repertoire composition, regardless of disease or transplant status. Only a few T cell clones appeared in more than one patient, yet motif-based clustering showed tissue-specific repertoire signatures that were shared between patients. Blood and spleen T cells captured only a limited portion of the TCR repertoire detected in tissues, in both patients and mice. The patient cohort was small and clinically heterogeneous, and sampling depth was acknowledged as a limitation. Which tissue TCRs were alloreactive or antigen-specific was not determined in the study, and some clones might have been persisting host cells.

The time point tag for this specimen amounts to: mouse harvest day 7 after allogeneic transplant. Each mouse graft consisted of 10^7 T-cell-depleted bone marrow cells plus 10^6 splenic CD5+ T cells and was given by tail vein injection. To model GVHD in mice, a major MHC-mismatch B6 (H2b) into BALB/c (H2d) model was used, and tissues were profiled at day 7 or 14. Mouse tissues and retro-orbital blood were harvested on day 7 or 14 post-transplant using separate sterile tools per animal; livers were flushed beforehand. Before genomic DNA isolation with the DNeasy Blood & Tissue Kit, mouse tissues were minced with razor blades in buffered saline. CDR1 and CDR2, per the germline V gene (reference sequence), are KGHPV and FQNQEV. The cysteine opens and the phenylalanine closes a CDR3 of 14 amino acids. The CDR3 was read in part: 39 bases, with the frame set at base 1. The V end loses 2 bases and the J end loses 0 bases, and a stretch of 5 bases separates them.

Library construction relied on the immunoSEQ multiplex PCR assay. Adaptive Biotechnologies performed the TCRbeta CDR3 sequencing at survey depth and reported CDR3 sequences, V/J genes, productive frequency and template counts. TCR beta CDR3 regions were amplified from genomic DNA rather than RNA. Per the source publication's procedure: Jensen-Shannon divergence served to quantify pairwise repertoire overlap between tissues, with 0 meaning identical and 1 meaning complete divergence. Tissues were grouped by single-linkage agglomerative hierarchical clustering of pairwise JSD values, and the clustering results were shown as dendrograms. GLIPH2 was run on all patient samples with simulation_depth 1000, kmer_min_depth 3 and cdr3_length_cutoff 8, and groups with more than two unique CDR3s were retained. A standardized tissue-overlap score was calculated by extrapolating Jaccard GLIPH-group overlap across patients to a standard repertoire size of 1000 clones. To look at how diversity was associated with clinical or experimental variables, linear mixed-effect models were used, with tissue treated as a fixed effect and individual treated as a random effect. The table comes from immuneACCESS by way of TCRdb, which keeps in-frame sequences with V and J called. Part of the clones is missing from these tables; in studies checked, under half for an unresolved V gene and the rest for unknown reasons. V and J calls and clone size are those listed in that table; D and trimming were worked out from the DNA. The sample contains some 7,000 clones, about 45% of them found a single time. The ten largest account for around 7.8% of the sample.

This clone was recorded a few times. Its antigen has not been determined. In this record, gene identifiers and germline sequences come from the mouse. The read is 1 residue too short to cover the CDR3 end, so that end is filled in from the germline J gene. This clonotype was sampled from a female BALB/c mouse given C57BL/6 T cells with graft-versus-host disease after an allogeneic hematopoietic cell transplant. The rearranged segments are TRBV26 and TRBJ1-3, with the D gene not confidently named. The material sequenced was lymph node tissue. CDR3 region: CASSLSISGNTLYF. The CDR3 bases that were read are TGTGCCAGCAGTCTGAGCATTTCTGGAAATACGCTCTAT.